One sample yielded the 3 T cell receptor beta chains listed below, sequenced in a study of blood T cell repertoires in COVID-19. Sequencing used immunoSEQ multiplex PCR; TCRdb keeps in-frame clones, though not all of them. The sample yields about 130,000 clones, around 78% seen once. The sequencing input was peripheral blood. The receptors originated from a human donor in a cohort sampled during active COVID-19.

The rearrangement joins TRBV7-8 to TRBJ1-1; possibly TRBD1 for D (6 bases). The V end lost 2 bases, the J end lost 7 bases, and 23 bases lay between the germline ends. Germline V gives CDR1 SGHVS, CDR2 FQNEAQ. The CDR3 has 17 amino acids. Written as DNA, the CDR3 is TGTGCCAGCAGCTTACCGGACAGAAGAAGGCTACGGGATGAAGCTTTCTTT. Protein product: CASSLPDRRRLRDEAFF.

In this sample, this clone turned up once. The chain couples TRBV2 to TRBJ1-1; D gene uncertain. Per the germline V gene, CDR1 is SNHLY and CDR2 is FYNNEI. The CDR3 contains 16 residues. V lost 7 bases and J lost 3, with 21 bases in between. For the CDR3, the DNA is TGTGCCAGCAAGTTCTCCGGGAGGGCCTCCTACACTGAAGCTTTCTTT. It is translated as CASKFSGRASYTEAFF.

This chain joins TRBV27 and TRBJ2-7; tentatively, D is TRBD1 (5 bases). V was pared by 8 bases and J by 3 bases, with 14 bases between. This CDR3 spans 13 amino acids. Germline values: CDR1 MNHEY, CDR2 SMNVEV (reference sequence). Here the CDR3 reads CASQPGQGYEQYF. CDR3 sequence (DNA): TGTGCCAGCCAACCCGGGCAGGGCTACGAGCAGTACTTC.